This T cell receptor (beta chain) was recovered during a study of blood T cell repertoires in COVID-19. Study details: Spain, Italy and the United States supplied samples that represented acute and convalescent COVID-19. T cells, B-cell-depleted T cells, or PBMCs provided the cDNA or gDNA that served as material.

In the authors' methods: Scientists estimated how many nucleated cells there were by amplifying reference gene primers. Generated by immunoSEQ multiplex PCR, the TCRdb table keeps only in-frame clones and is missing some. V and J calls and clone size are those listed in that table; D and trimming were worked out from the DNA. The data contain some 190,000 clones, more than 80% of them seen just once; the ten biggest clones take up around 7.5%. Germline CDR1 is SGHTS and CDR2 is YDEGEE. With 4 bases clipped from V and 5 bases from J, the junction kept 9 bases outside the gene matches. The CDR3 loop spans 15 amino acids.

The sequenced material came from peripheral blood. The V gene is TRBV5-8, the J gene TRBJ1-1, with TRBD1 identical over 9 bases. This TCR was recovered from a woman between 55 and 75 years old with acute or convalescent COVID-19. The CDR3 sequence is CASSPLGQGRTEAFF. CDR3 DNA: TGTGCCAGCAGCCCTCTGGGACAGGGACGAACTGAAGCTTTCTTT. Complete variable domain (other parts from reference TRBV5-8 and TRBJ1-1): EAGVTQSPTHLIKTRGQQATLRCSPISGHTSVYWYQQALGLGLQFLLWYDEGEERNRGNFPPRFSGRQFPNYSSELNVNALELEDSALYLCASSPLGQGRTEAFFGQGTRLTVV.